This T cell receptor (beta chain) was profiled in a study of shared clonotypes between healthy human individuals. Findings and caveats of the study: In this cohort, only blood was sampled, and tissue repertoires likely differ.

Study processing details: Filtering differed, since immunoSEQ gave only junction sequences and no quality scores. Measured with immunoSEQ multiplex PCR; TCRdb has only the in-frame clones, and not every one. V and J calls plus clone size are reproduced from that table; the DNA served to infer D and trimming. The table has 470,000 or so clones, 81% seen once; the top ten hold 12%. CDR3 length: 11 residues. The V and J ends lost 6 bases and 8 bases respectively, with 11 bases between them. The germline V gene has CDR1 DFQATT and CDR2 SNEGSKA (reference sequence). A word on this clone: What it binds is unknown.

The material sequenced was PBMCs. The TCR was taken from a middle-aged woman in good health. Some clones in this sample may be carry-over from other donors' samples. The chain has TRBV20-1 and TRBJ2-1, with a possible D match to TRBD1 (6 bases). CDR3: CSAMTGHEQFF. The CDR3 DNA reads as TGCAGTGCGATGACAGGTCATGAGCAGTTCTTC.